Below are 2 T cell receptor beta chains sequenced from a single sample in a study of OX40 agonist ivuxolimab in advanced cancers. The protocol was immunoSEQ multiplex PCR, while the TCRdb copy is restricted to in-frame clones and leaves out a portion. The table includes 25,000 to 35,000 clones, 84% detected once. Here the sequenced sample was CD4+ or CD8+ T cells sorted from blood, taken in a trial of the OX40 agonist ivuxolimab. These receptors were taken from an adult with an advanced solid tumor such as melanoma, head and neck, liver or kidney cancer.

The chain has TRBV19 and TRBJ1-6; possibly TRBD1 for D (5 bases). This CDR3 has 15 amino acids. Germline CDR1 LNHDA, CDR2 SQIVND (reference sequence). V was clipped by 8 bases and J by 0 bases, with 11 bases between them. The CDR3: CASLYRSSYNSPLHF. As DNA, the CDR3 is TGTGCCAGTCTGTACAGGAGCTCCTATAATTCACCCCTCCACTTT. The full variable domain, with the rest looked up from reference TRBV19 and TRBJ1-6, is DGGITQSPKYLFRKEGQNVTLSCEQNLNHDAMYWYRQDPGQGLRLIYYSQIVNDFQKGDIAEGYSVSREKKESFPLTVTSAQKNPTAFYLCASLYRSSYNSPLHFGNGTRLTVT.

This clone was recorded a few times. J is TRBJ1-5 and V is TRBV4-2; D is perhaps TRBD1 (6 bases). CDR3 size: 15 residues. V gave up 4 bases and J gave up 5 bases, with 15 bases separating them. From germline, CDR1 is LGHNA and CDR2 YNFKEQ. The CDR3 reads CASSRGGTLDQPQHF. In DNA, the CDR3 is TGTGCCAGCAGCCGCGGAGGGACATTGGATCAGCCCCAGCATTTT.